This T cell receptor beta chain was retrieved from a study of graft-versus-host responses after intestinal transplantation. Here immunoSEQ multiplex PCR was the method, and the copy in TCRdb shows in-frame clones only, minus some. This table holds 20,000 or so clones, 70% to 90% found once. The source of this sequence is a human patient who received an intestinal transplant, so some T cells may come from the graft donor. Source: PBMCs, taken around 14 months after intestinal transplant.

CDR3 residues: CASSQGNNNEQFF. The CDR3 region has the DNA TGTGCCAGCAGCCAAGGTAACAACAATGAGCAGTTCTTC. The genes are TRBV4-2 and TRBJ2-1; D remains unclear. Germline assignment: CDR1 LGHNA and CDR2 YNFKEQ. The CDR3 length is 13 residues. V was shortened by 1 base and J by 5 bases, with 6 bases between the two germline ends.